This passage covers 7 T cell receptor beta chains from one sample sequenced in a study of blood T cell repertoires in COVID-19. Clones were sequenced by immunoSEQ multiplex PCR, and TCRdb holds only the in-frame ones, with some missing. Of around 400,000 clones in the sample, around nine tenths are singletons; the top ten hold roughly 1.4%. Sequencing was performed on PBMCs or T cells enriched from blood (not recorded which). All receptors come from a woman aged 18-30 years who had been exposed to COVID-19.

The chain recombines TRBV19 with TRBJ2-7, with a possible D match to TRBD2 (7 bases). V gave up 3 bases and J gave up 2 bases, with 14 bases separating them. The germline CDR1 and CDR2 sequences are LNHDA and SQIVND (reference sequence). The length of the CDR3 is 15 residues. In nucleotides, the CDR3 is TGTGCCAGTAGTATTGCGGGGGCTGTGGCCTACGAGCAGTACTTC. Amino acid sequence: CASSIAGAVAYEQYF.

V and J are TRBV18 and TRBJ1-2; D uncertain. The length of the CDR3 is 14 residues. Germline V gene lookup returns CDR1 KGHSH and CDR2 LQKENI. V lost 3 bases to trimming and J lost 4 bases, with 12 bases between them. This CDR3 reads CASSPLEEPYGYTF. In DNA, the CDR3 is TGTGCCAGCTCACCCCTAGAGGAGCCCTATGGCTACACCTTC.

The CDR3 coding sequence is TGTGCCAGCAGCTCACTGGGGCCCCGGACTAAGAACACCGGGGAGCTGTTTTTT. The encoded protein is CASSSLGPRTKNTGELFF. The chain recombines TRBV11-2 with TRBJ2-2; tentatively, D is TRBD2 (6 bases). The germline CDR1 and CDR2 sequences are SGHAT and FQNNGV. Trimming pared 4 bases from V and 1 base from J, leaving 19 bases between. This CDR3 region has 18 residues.

This chain uses TRBV5-6 with TRBJ2-2, with D perhaps matching TRBD1 (5 bases). Looked up from germline, CDR1 is SGHDT and CDR2 is YYEEEE. V dropped 7 bases and J dropped 2 bases, with 15 bases sitting between them. The CDR3 covers 15 residues. CDR3 nucleotides: TGTGCCAGCCAGCTGGGGCGGTCTAACACCGGGGAGCTGTTTTTT. Its translation: CASQLGRSNTGELFF.

CDR3 sequence reads: CASSLNWLAGRDEQYF. In DNA, the CDR3 is TGTGCCAGCAGTTTAAATTGGCTAGCTGGGAGGGACGAGCAGTACTTC. The rearrangement joins TRBV27 to TRBJ2-7; 7 bases map to TRBD2. CDR3 length: 16 amino acids. Germline loops: CDR1 MNHEY, CDR2 SMNVEV (reference sequence). J gave up 5 bases and V 2 bases, and 12 bases lay outside the gene matches.

This chain uses TRBV3-1 (or the pseudogene TRBV3-2) with TRBJ1-2; D gene unclear. This CDR3 comprises 13 residues. Between the trimmed V and J ends, which lost 10 bases and 7 bases, there was a span of 19 bases. Germline CDR1 reads LGHDT; CDR2 reads YNNKEL (reference sequence). CDR3 nucleotide sequence: TGTGCCACCGGCCTGGGTAGCGGGGTTGGCTACACCTTC. It codes for CATGLGSGVGYTF.

The CDR3 coding sequence is TGTGCCAGCAGCCCCGGGACAGTGAACTACGAGCAGTACTTC. Translated, it gives CASSPGTVNYEQYF. V is TRBV7-9 and J is TRBJ2-7; 7 bases map to TRBD1. The CDR3 consists of 14 residues. Germline loops: CDR1 SEHNR, CDR2 FQNEAQ (reference sequence). V shed 5 bases and J 3 bases; nucleotides not matched to a gene: 7.